The entry below describes one T cell receptor beta chain. This entry is derived from a study of cytotoxic CD8 clonotypes in ibrutinib-treated CLL. The CDR3 loop spans 15 amino acids. CDR1 is LNHDA and CDR2 is SQIVND in the germline V gene (reference sequence). Trimming cost V 9 bases and J 5 bases, with 20 bases left between them. TCRdb's copy holds only in-frame clones and misses some; the assay was immunoSEQ multiplex PCR. The sample lists about 14,000 clones, roughly two thirds seen once, with about 5.5% in the top ten. This TCR was recovered from a human donor with chronic lymphocytic leukemia. The chain combines TRBV19 with TRBJ2-1, with D tentatively TRBD2 (6 bases). The sample consisted of PBMCs, taken before ibrutinib treatment. The CDR3 reads CASGDFGQGNNEQFF. As DNA, the CDR3 is TGTGCCAGCGGGGACTTCGGGCAGGGCAACAATGAGCAGTTCTTC. Full variable domain (missing parts from reference TRBV19 and TRBJ2-1): DGGITQSPKYLFRKEGQNVTLSCEQNLNHDAMYWYRQDPGQGLRLIYYSQIVNDFQKGDIAEGYSVSREKKESFPLTVTSAQKNPTAFYLCASGDFGQGNNEQFFGPGTRLTVL.